Listed here are 18 T cell receptor beta chains from one sample, sequenced in a study of shared T cell receptors in the human thymus. The method was immunoSEQ multiplex PCR; TCRdb's version includes in-frame clones alone and lacks a portion of them. The sample consists of 700,000 to 750,000 clones, 75% to 90% of them appearing once. This same sample was also part of a study on human thymus T cells.

Sequencing was performed on thymocytes. The receptors originated from a girl under two years old with a congenital heart defect.

The CDR3 coding sequence is TGTGCCAGCAGGGGACAGAAAAATGACGAGCAGTACTTC. Translation gives CASRGQKNDEQYF. The V call is TRBV2, the J call TRBJ2-7; TRBD1 aligns across 7 bases. The CDR3 has 13 residues. Looked up from germline, CDR1 is SNHLY and CDR2 is FYNNEI. V lost 6 bases, J lost 5 bases, and 7 bases stayed unmatched.

J is TRBJ2-1 and V is TRBV29-1, with TRBD2 matching over 9 bases. The germline gives CDR1 SQVTM, CDR2 ANQGSEA. Trimming cost V 3 bases and J 2 bases; bases outside gene matches: 5. The CDR3 is 15 amino acids. CDR3 protein: CSVEGVAGAYNEQFF. Here the CDR3 DNA reads TGCAGCGTTGAGGGGGTAGCGGGGGCCTACAATGAGCAGTTCTTC.

The gene calls are TRBV4-1 and TRBJ1-5, with a tentative D call TRBD1 (6 bases). CDR3 length equals 15 residues. V was cut by 4 bases and J by 5 bases, with 15 bases left in between. Germline-derived CDR1 and CDR2 are MGHRA and YSYEKL. The CDR3 protein is CASSRIEGVDQPQHF. The CDR3 DNA sequence: TGCGCCAGCAGCCGGATAGAGGGGGTCGATCAGCCCCAGCATTTT.

This chain links TRBV7-4 with TRBJ2-3; D is undetermined. Per germline, CDR1 SGHVT and CDR2 SQSDAQ. Trimming stripped 2 bases from V and 1 base from J, with 7 bases between. The CDR3 is 14 amino acids. This chain's CDR3 is CASSLRSCTDTQYF. The CDR3 DNA is TGTGCCAGCAGCTTACGGTCCTGCACAGATACGCAGTATTTT.

The CDR3 region has the DNA TGTGCCAGCAGCTTATATTGGGGGACTGAAATGAACACTGAAGCTTTCTTT. Amino acid sequence: CASSLYWGTEMNTEAFF. The chain employs TRBV7-8 and TRBJ1-1, with D perhaps TRBD1 (5 bases). Germline V CDR1 and CDR2: SGHVS, FQNEAQ. CDR3 length: 17 amino acids. Trimming left V 2 bases short and J 0 bases short, with 16 bases between.

V gene TRBV7-2 combines with J gene TRBJ1-6, with D maybe TRBD1 (5 bases). V gave up 5 bases and J gave up 2 bases, with 13 bases separating them. CDR3 length equals 16 residues. From germline, CDR1 is SGHTA and CDR2 FQGNSA. The CDR3 nucleotides are TGTGCCAGCAGCCGATCAGGGAGGCCCTATAATTCACCCCTCCACTTT. This translates into CASSRSGRPYNSPLHF. Supplemented by reference TRBV7-2 and TRBJ1-6, the full variable domain reads GAGVSQSPSNKVTEKGKDVELRCDPISGHTALYWYRQSLGQGLEFLIYFQGNSAPDKSGLPSDRFSAERTGGSVSTLTIQRTQQEDSAVYLCASSRSGRPYNSPLHFGNGTRLTVT.

The chain joins TRBV4-3 to TRBJ1-6, with TRBD1 matching 9 bases. CDR1 and CDR2 (germline): LGHNA, YSLEER. There are 18 residues in the CDR3. The trim removed 0 bases at V and 7 bases at J, leaving 10 bases unmatched. The DNA for the CDR3 is TGCGCCAGCAGCCAAGACAATTATCCGGGACAGGGCAATTCACCCCTCCACTTT. Translated: CASSQDNYPGQGNSPLHF.

A remark on this clone: Additional DNA sequences in this sample encode the identical CDR3. The rearrangement links TRBV28 to TRBJ1-1, with D unclear. The CDR3 contains 16 residues. The V gene lost 3 bases and the J gene lost 1 base, with 15 bases spanning the gap. From germline, CDR1 is MDHEN and CDR2 SYDVKM. CDR3 nucleotides: TGTGCCAGCAGTTTTAACTTGAGGGTAGGGAACACTGAAGCTTTCTTT. Amino acid sequence: CASSFNLRVGNTEAFF.

The J gene is TRBJ2-5, the V gene TRBV7-2; D gene ambiguous. Trimming pared 5 bases from V and 5 bases from J, leaving 18 bases between. The CDR3 covers 15 residues. Germline V CDR1 and CDR2: SGHTA, FQGNSA. CDR3 residues: CASSPLLYPWETQYF. The CDR3 DNA reads TGTGCCAGCAGCCCCCTACTATACCCGTGGGAGACCCAGTACTTC.

This chain connects TRBV25-1 to TRBJ1-2; TRBD1 matches at 9 bases. This CDR3 comprises 14 residues. The junction had 7 bases not matched to a gene; V was cut back by 4 bases and J by 7 bases. CDR1 MGHDK and CDR2 SYGVNS come from the germline V gene. The CDR3 loop is CASSGSTGGCGYTF. Written as DNA, the CDR3 is TGTGCCAGCAGTGGTTCCACAGGGGGCTGTGGCTACACCTTC.

The chain joins TRBV6-5 to TRBJ1-2, with a possible D match to TRBD1 (5 bases). This CDR3 comprises 15 residues. Trimming stripped 0 bases from V and 12 bases from J, with 20 bases between. In germline, CDR1 is MNHEY, CDR2 SVGAGI. The CDR3 protein is CASSYSLNSAGPDTF. DNA of the CDR3: TGTGCCAGCAGTTACTCCCTAAATTCTGCGGGGCCGGACACCTTC.

The CDR3 DNA reads TGTGCCAGCAGCGGGGACAGGGTATCAGATACGCAGTATTTT. It specifies CASSGDRVSDTQYF. The chain recombines TRBV7-2 with TRBJ2-3, with 9 bases fitting TRBD1. Germline V CDR1 and CDR2: SGHTA, FQGNSA. J lost 4 bases, V lost 5 bases, and 4 bases had no gene match. This CDR3 has 14 residues.

This chain connects TRBV29-1 to TRBJ1-1, with 7 bases that match TRBD1. This CDR3 region has 13 residues. Germline V lookup: CDR1 SQVTM, CDR2 ANQGSEA. With 7 bases clipped from V and 0 bases from J, the junction kept 5 bases outside the gene matches. CDR3 coding DNA: TGCAGCGGCTCCGGGACAGTGAACACTGAAGCTTTCTTT. Translating it yields CSGSGTVNTEAFF.

The count of this clone is one. This sequence joins TRBV13 and TRBJ1-2; unclear D gene. The CDR3 has 12 residues. The V gene's germline CDR1 is PRHDT and CDR2 FYEKMQ (reference sequence). V gave up 1 base and J gave up 8 bases, with 8 bases separating them. The CDR3 DNA reads TGTGCCAGCAGCTTAGTGCAGTCAGGCTACACCTTC. It codes for CASSLVQSGYTF.

This clone was detected only once. The chain is built from TRBV28 and TRBJ1-2; D not certain. The germline CDR1 and CDR2 sequences are MDHEN and SYDVKM. This CDR3 has 14 amino acids. The V end lost 10 bases, the J end lost 0 bases, and 15 bases lay between the germline ends. CDR3 protein: CATTNGPANYGYTF. CDR3 coding DNA: TGTGCCACAACTAACGGCCCAGCTAACTATGGCTACACCTTC.

This sequence joins TRBV27 and TRBJ2-1, with 9 nucleotides matching TRBD2. V lost 3 bases, J lost 10 bases, and 10 bases stayed unmatched. This CDR3 has 15 residues. In germline, CDR1 is MNHEY, CDR2 SMNVEV (reference sequence). The CDR3 nucleotides are TGTGCCAGCAGTTTCGGGGTAGCGGGGGCGGTGGAGCAGTTCTTC. Translating gives CASSFGVAGAVEQFF.

V usage is TRBV4-1 and J usage is TRBJ1-2, with TRBD1 as a possible D gene (5 bases). Germline V gene data show CDR1 as MGHRA and CDR2 as YSYEKL. The CDR3 sequence is 14 residues long. V lost 0 bases and J lost 3, with 8 bases in between. CDR3 region: CASSQDIRDYGYTF. The CDR3 DNA reads as TGCGCCAGCAGCCAAGATATCAGGGACTATGGCTACACCTTC.

This clone has only a few counts. The chain carries TRBV30 and TRBJ1-2; 8 nucleotides agree with TRBD1. Losses at the gene ends were 0 bases for V and 5 bases for J; bases not matched to a gene: 14. Germline CDR1 reads GTSNPN; CDR2 reads SVGIG (reference sequence). CDR3 length: 17 amino acids. CDR3 loop: CAWSVQFRTGRGYGYTF. The CDR3 coding sequence is TGTGCCTGGAGTGTTCAATTCAGGACAGGGAGAGGGTATGGCTACACCTTC.